Below, one TCR beta chain is given with its context. The ends were cut back, 4 bases at V and 7 bases at J, with 17 bases in the middle. Germline CDR1 is SGHNT and CDR2 is YYREEE (reference sequence). The CDR3 length is 14 residues. The data originate from a study of CD8+ T cells in alopecia areata. cDNA serving as the sequencing template came from extracted, reverse transcribed RNA. The assay was immunoSEQ multiplex PCR, and TCRdb's table has in-frame clones only and misses some. Here the sample spans about 140,000 clones, about 60% being singletons. The source material was CD4+ T cells sorted from blood, sampled at week 0. The rearrangement joins TRBV5-4 to TRBJ2-5, with D maybe TRBD2 (6 bases). This clonotype was sampled from a human donor with alopecia areata. CDR3 loop: CASSLGPGGTTQYF. CDR3 coding DNA: TGTGCCAGCAGCCTAGGACCCGGCGGGACGACCCAGTACTTC. The complete variable domain, with remaining parts taken from reference TRBV5-4 and TRBJ2-5, reads ETGVTQSPTHLIKTRGQQVTLRCSSQSGHNTVSWYQQALGQGPQFIFQYYREEENGRGNFPPRFSGLQFPNYSSELNVNALELDDSALYLCASSLGPGGTTQYFGPGTRLLVL.